The 15 T cell receptor beta chains below were found in one sample sequenced in a study of neurological immune-mediated disorders (dated by TCRdb to about 2019). Libraries were constructed by 5' RACE. TCRdb names Illumina HiSeq 2500 as the instrument used. TCRdb reprocessed the public reads (quality trimming at Q25 with fastp, clone calling with MiXCR) and kept in-frame beta chains. CDR3 protein sequences are deduplicated, and each keeps its most common genes and DNA. The sample profile shows some 70,000 distinct CDR3 sequences; nearly 3.5% of them were found once. The ten largest clones represent roughly 3.7% of the sample. Sequenced sample: PBMCs. The receptors were gathered from a man aged 40-50 years with multiple sclerosis.

This clonotype was observed at least ten times. V usage is TRBV12-3 or TRBV12-4 and J usage is TRBJ2-1; D uncertain. Trimming left V 1 base short and J 7 bases short, with 5 bases between. This CDR3 has 12 amino acids. In DNA form, the CDR3 reads TGTGCCAGCAGTTTAGGAGCTAATGAGCAGTTCTTC. Its protein product is CASSLGANEQFF.

In this sample, this clonotype turned up many times. V gene TRBV3-1 combines with J gene TRBJ2-3; no firm D call. CDR3 size: 15 residues. Per germline, CDR1 LGHDT and CDR2 YNNKEL (reference sequence). V was shortened by 2 bases and J by 6 bases, with 15 bases between the two germline ends. The CDR3 sequence: CASSQFMLSPDTQYF. As DNA, the CDR3 is TGTGCCAGCAGCCAATTTATGCTATCACCCGATACGCAGTATTTT.

This clonotype came up a few times. Being one base from a much bigger clone, this may be a read error. The genes are TRBV6-6 and TRBJ2-3; 7 positions agree with TRBD1. Germline lookup yields CDR1 MNHNY and CDR2 SVGAGI (reference sequence). This CDR3 is 12 amino acids long. CDR3 bases: TGTGACAGCACCTACAGGGGTGATACGCAGTATTTT. The encoded protein is CDSTYRGDTQYF.

The sample holds many counts of this clonotype. The chain joins TRBV3-1 to TRBJ1-1; D ambiguous. The CDR3 runs 16 residues. V was clipped by 1 base and J by 0 bases, with 12 bases between them. The germline CDR1 and CDR2 sequences are LGHDT and YNNKEL (reference sequence). CDR3 loop: CASSQVQTTMNTEAFF. Written as DNA, the CDR3 is TGTGCCAGCAGCCAAGTCCAGACGACTATGAACACTGAAGCTTTCTTT.

This clonotype was observed many times. CDR3 region: CAFGAGGGTDTQYF. As DNA, the CDR3 is TGTGCCTTCGGCGCGGGGGGGGGCACAGATACGCAGTATTTT. J is TRBJ2-3 and V is TRBV10-3, with 9 nucleotides matching TRBD2. This CDR3 region has 14 residues. Germline trimming cut 11 bases from V and 1 base from J; bases unmatched to any gene: 7. Germline assignment: CDR1 ENHRY and CDR2 SYGVKD.

Ten or more counts support this clonotype. The chain uses TRBV4-1 and TRBJ1-2, with D unresolved. Per germline, CDR1 MGHRA and CDR2 YSYEKL. The CDR3 has 14 amino acids. V was cut by 2 bases and J by 1 base, with 8 bases left in between. DNA for the CDR3: TGCGCCAGCAGCCAACCGACAATTAACTATGGCTACACCTTC. It specifies CASSQPTINYGYTF.

This clonotype was seen at least ten times. The gene calls are TRBV3-1 and TRBJ2-7; 9 bases map to TRBD1. V gave up 8 bases and J gave up 6 bases; unmatched junction bases: 11. Per germline, CDR1 LGHDT and CDR2 YNNKEL (reference sequence). The CDR3 has 14 amino acids. The CDR3 is CASYGTGTMGEQYF. CDR3 bases: TGTGCCAGCTATGGGACAGGGACGATGGGCGAGCAGTACTTC.

In this sample, this clonotype turned up many times. The chain recombines TRBV29-1 with TRBJ2-3; 7 bases fit TRBD2. In germline, CDR1 is SQVTM, CDR2 ANQGSEA. The CDR3 consists of 15 residues. V shed 6 bases and J 1 base; nucleotides not matched to a gene: 10. CDR3 in amino acids: CSVQGEGHGTDTQYF. CDR3 coding DNA: TGCAGCGTCCAAGGGGAGGGGCATGGCACAGATACGCAGTATTTT.

This clonotype has at least ten counts. This chain connects TRBV10-3 to TRBJ2-7; maybe TRBD1 (6 bases). Looked up from germline, CDR1 is ENHRY and CDR2 is SYGVKD. The V end was cut by 3 bases, the J end by 3 bases, with 12 bases between. This CDR3 region has 14 residues. The CDR3 is CAISEATGYYEQYF. The CDR3, as DNA: TGTGCCATCAGTGAAGCCACAGGGTACTACGAGCAGTACTTC.

Ten or more counts support this clonotype. This rearrangement joins TRBV10-2 to TRBJ2-3; possible D gene TRBD1, 7 bases. CDR3 length: 14 residues. Per germline, CDR1 WSHSY and CDR2 SAAADI. Trimming shortened V by 10 bases and J by 2 bases, and 16 bases separated the two germline ends. This CDR3 is CAIQGGGITDTQYF. In nucleotides, the CDR3 is TGCGCCATCCAGGGGGGCGGGATCACAGATACGCAGTATTTT.

This clonotype has a count of ten or more. The chain joins TRBV12-3 or TRBV12-4 to TRBJ2-2; possible D gene TRBD1, 6 bases. The ends were cut back, 5 bases at V and 6 bases at J, with 10 bases in the middle. The CDR3 consists of 13 residues. The CDR3 coding sequence is TGTGCCAGCAGTCTCAGACAGGCCGGGGAGCTGTTTTTT. Its protein is CASSLRQAGELFF.

This clonotype showed up many times. The V gene is TRBV3-1, the J gene TRBJ2-1; tentatively, D is TRBD2 (6 bases). The CDR3 runs to 17 residues. Trimming cost V 0 bases and J 3 bases, with 15 bases left between them. CDR1 LGHDT and CDR2 YNNKEL come from the germline V gene (reference sequence). The CDR3 nucleotides read TGTGCCAGCAGCCAAGAACGAGGAGGGAGGTTCTACAATGAGCAGTTCTTC. Protein product: CASSQERGGRFYNEQFF.

CDR3 bases: TGTGCCAGCAGTTTTCCGAGCATCTCATTCAATGAGCAGTTCTTC. Its translation: CASSFPSISFNEQFF. The V gene is TRBV12-3 or TRBV12-4, the J gene TRBJ2-1, with D hard to call. The CDR3 is 15 residues long. V was cut by 3 bases and J by 6 bases, with 15 bases left in between.

This clonotype appeared many times. The chain couples TRBV5-1 to TRBJ1-5, with 8 bases fitting TRBD1. Losses at the gene ends were 0 bases for V and 4 bases for J; bases not matched to a gene: 3. Germline V gene sequence: CDR1 SGHRS, CDR2 YFSETQ. The CDR3 extends over 15 amino acids. The CDR3 DNA reads as TGCGCCAGCAGCTTGGAAGGACAGGGTAATCAGCCCCAGCATTTT. This sequence encodes CASSLEGQGNQPQHF.

CDR3 coding DNA: TGTGCCAGCAGCCAAGATATTAGCCTGTACGAGCAGTACTTC. Translating it yields CASSQDISLYEQYF. The rearrangement uses TRBV14 and TRBJ2-7; D gene ambiguous. Trimming pared 0 bases from V and 4 bases from J, leaving 10 bases between. The germline V gene has CDR1 SGHDN and CDR2 FVKESK. The CDR3 is 14 residues long. The full variable domain, with the rest looked up from reference TRBV14 and TRBJ2-7, is EAGVTQFPSHSVIEKGQTVTLRCDPISGHDNLYWYRRVMGKEIKFLLHFVKESKQDESGMPNNRFLAERTGGTYSTLKVQPAELEDSGVYFCASSQDISLYEQYFGPGTRLTVT.